This T cell receptor beta chain was identified in a study of T-cell reconstitution after alpha-beta-depleted transplantation in children (TCRdb year 2016). Notes on the research overall: Using TCR repertoire profiling, the study quantitatively followed how T-cell immune reconstitution unfolded in children after TCRalphabeta/CD19-depleted allogeneic hematopoietic cell transplantation.

Libraries were constructed by PCR. The listed sequencing device is Illumina HiSeq 2500. TCR library preparation used molecular barcoding, with unique molecular identifiers applied to normalize quantification of the TCRbeta repertoire. TCRdb cleaned the public reads at Q25 with fastp, built clones with MiXCR and kept in-frame beta chains. Each record represents a unique CDR3 protein, reported with the most common genes and DNA among its rows. The sample table records 800,000 to 1,000,000 distinct CDR3 sequences; 25% to 35% of these occur just once. The ten largest make up roughly 30% of the sample. For this chain, trimming is 3 bases at the V end and 6 bases at the J end, and the number of junction bases without a gene match is 6. The CDR3 goes from the cysteine to the phenylalanine over 14 residues. Of all the DNA, just the CDR3 is kept, 42 bases in frame from base 1. Sequences DFQATT (CDR1) and SNEGSKA (CDR2) are obtained from the germline V gene (reference sequence).

Comments on this clonotype: Its binding antigen is unknown. Base quality data are lacking; no much larger clone is found one base away.

Per the publication, the treatment or condition label means: allogeneic hematopoietic cell transplantation with graft depleted of TCRalphabeta T cells and CD19 B cells. Transplant recipients were children who received TCRalphabeta/CD19-depleted allogeneic hematopoietic cell grafts. Paper-wide results and their limitations: The apparently early recovery of alphabetaT-cell counts about two months after transplant reportedly depended on only several hundred rapidly expanded clones that came from non-depleted graft cells. Over subsequent months, a decline in hyperexpanded clone frequencies was noted, and after one year, T-cell counts and TCRbeta diversity were mostly ascribed to newly produced T cells. In some patients, the high TCRbeta diversity seen at day 60 was put down to recipient T cells and intrathymic progenitors that had survived conditioning.

Sequences were derived from PBMCs, mostly from graft donor cells, sampled 360 days after TCRalphabeta/CD19-depleted stem cell transplant. This TCR derives from a boy in the first two years of life who had a stem cell transplant for SCID, so the T cells may come from the graft donor. The rearrangement combines TRBV20-1 with TRBJ2-1; TRBD1 fits 9 bases in the junction. This receptor has the CDR3 CSARVLGQGNEQFF. The nucleotide sequence reads as follows: TGCAGTGCTAGGGTCCTGGGACAGGGCAATGAGCAGTTCTTC.